A selection of T cell receptor beta chains follows, all from one sample in a study of T cells after posttransplantation cyclophosphamide. TCRdb keeps only in-frame clones here, not all; method: immunoSEQ multiplex PCR. The sample is made up of under 15,000 clones, none counted only once. The sequenced material came from PBMCs. The origin of the receptors is a woman in her thirties or forties in good health, CMV-negative, and a related stem cell transplant donor. Each CDR3 is given with its conserved first and last residue. A D gene is named only where the DNA matches it firmly. Expanded clones are given a class, and other clones once, few, many or no size at all.

v_call	j_call	clone_size	d_call	cdr3_aa	cdr3_nt
TRBV7-2	TRBJ2-3	many	TRBD2	CASSPSSGAALDTQYF	TGTGCCAGCAGCCCAAGTAGCGGGGCCGCCCTAGATACGCAGTATTTT
TRBV7-2	TRBJ2-7	.	TRBD1	CASSPYPGQGNEQYF	TGTGCCAGCAGCCCTTACCCGGGACAGGGCAACGAGCAGTACTTC
TRBV14	TRBJ2-1	many	.	CASRRLQTNNEQFF	TGTGCCAGCAGACGACTGCAAACCAACAATGAGCAGTTCTTC
TRBV5-1	TRBJ2-3	many	.	CASSLGSGWDTQYF	TGCGCCAGCAGCTTGGGTTCAGGGTGGGATACGCAGTATTTT
TRBV19	TRBJ1-2	many	.	CASSWAEYGYTF	TGTGCCAGTAGTTGGGCAGAATATGGCTACACCTTC
TRBV5-1	TRBJ2-7	many	.	CASSLGRDTQGQYF	TGCGCCAGCAGCTTGGGACGGGACACCCAAGGGCAGTACTTC
TRBV28	TRBJ1-3	many	.	CASSLGQPGNTIYF	TGTGCCAGCAGTTTAGGGCAACCAGGAAACACCATATATTTT
TRBV6-1	TRBJ1-1	many	.	CASGGGGRAEAFF	TGTGCCAGCGGAGGAGGGGGTCGGGCTGAAGCTTTCTTT
TRBV5-4	TRBJ2-5	many	TRBD1	CASSLGGQGRWETQYF	TGTGCCAGCAGCTTGGGGGGACAGGGAAGGTGGGAGACCCAGTACTTC
TRBV5-1	TRBJ2-5	many	TRBD2	CASSSAGGGETQYF	TGCGCCAGCAGTTCGGCGGGGGGTGGTGAGACCCAGTACTTC
TRBV19	TRBJ2-3	many	.	CASSKTSTDTQYF	TGTGCCAGTAGTAAAACTAGCACAGATACGCAGTATTTT
TRBV5-1	TRBJ2-3	many	TRBD1	CASSAGQGAEDTQYF	TGCGCCAGCAGCGCGGGACAGGGGGCCGAGGATACGCAGTATTTT
TRBV5-1	TRBJ2-1	many	TRBD1	CASSEQGNEQFF	TGCGCCAGCAGCGAACAGGGGAATGAGCAGTTCTTC
TRBV6-6	TRBJ1-3	many	.	CASSSTRAFGNPIYF	TGTGCCAGCAGTTCTACTAGGGCGTTTGGAAACCCCATATATTTT
TRBV6-1	TRBJ2-5	few	.	CASSVQGGRETQYF	TGTGCCAGCAGTGTTCAGGGTGGTCGAGAGACCCAGTACTTC
TRBV19	TRBJ2-7	many	TRBD1	CASSIPRGHQINEQYF	TGTGCCAGTAGTATCCCCAGGGGGCATCAGATTAACGAGCAGTACTTC